This T cell receptor (beta chain) was identified in a study of T cell repertoires in cytomegalovirus infection. Trimming pared 1 base from V and 0 bases from J, leaving 14 bases between. The CDR3 is 17 amino acids. TCRdb re-called the reads through MiXCR, storing one row per CDR3 protein. The sample holds hundreds of thousands of distinct CDR3 sequences, roughly 33% seen once. As regards this clonotype: The antigen is not known.

The receptor comes from a human donor in good health (CMV status not recorded). Some clones in this sample may be carry-over from other donors' samples. This specimen consisted of cultured PBMCs, obtained from culture after CMV antigen stimulation. The chain carries TRBV23-1 and TRBJ2-3, with D possibly being TRBD1 (6 bases). TRBV23-1 is placed among ORFs of uncertain function. CDR3 amino acids: CASSQWGRPFSTDTQYF. In DNA form, the CDR3 reads TGCGCCAGCAGTCAATGGGGGCGCCCCTTTAGCACAGATACGCAGTATTTT.